This T cell receptor beta chain is drawn from a study of glioma-infiltrating T cells after dendritic cell vaccination. Germline loops: CDR1 SGHTA, CDR2 FQGTGA. The CDR3 contains 15 residues. V lost 6 bases, J lost 6 bases, and 13 bases stayed unmatched. Points on this clone: Its antigen is still unknown.

Overall study results and limits: TCR clonality showed no direct relationship with survival. Higher pretreatment TIL content predicted longer progression-free time and survival.

Input was roughly 2.2 ug genomic DNA, or all available if less. Generated by immunoSEQ multiplex PCR, the TCRdb table keeps only in-frame clones and is missing some. Among about 65,000 clones listed, around nine tenths were seen once. The time point is: after dendritic cell vaccination, including at tumor progression/relapse. Fresh-frozen tumor tissue and more than two years of survival data were available for all. The sequence came from a human donor with glioblastoma. The rearrangement joins TRBV7-3 to TRBJ2-7, with 8 bases fitting TRBD2. The material was blood, obtained after dendritic cell vaccination. CDR3 DNA: TGTGCCAGCAGGATGATGGCAGCGGGAGTATCCGAGCAGTACTTC. Protein sequence: CASRMMAAGVSEQYF.